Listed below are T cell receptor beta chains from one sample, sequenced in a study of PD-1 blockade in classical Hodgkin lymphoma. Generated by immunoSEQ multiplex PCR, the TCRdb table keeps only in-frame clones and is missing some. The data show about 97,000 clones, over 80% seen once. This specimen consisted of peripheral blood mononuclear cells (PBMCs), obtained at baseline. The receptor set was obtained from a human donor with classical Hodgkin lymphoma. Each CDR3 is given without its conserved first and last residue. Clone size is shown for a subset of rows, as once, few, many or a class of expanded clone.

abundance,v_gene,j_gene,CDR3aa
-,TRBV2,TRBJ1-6,ASTPERGSPLH
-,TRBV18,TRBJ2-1,ASSPGLASNEQF
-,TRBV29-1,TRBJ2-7,SVNPDRGRLAGGPNPEQY
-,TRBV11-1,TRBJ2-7,ASSLKLAGVGEQY
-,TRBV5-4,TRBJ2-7,ASTRGERGGEQY
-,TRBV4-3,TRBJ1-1,ASSQGPQANTEAF
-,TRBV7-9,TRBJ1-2,ASSVDRANYGYT
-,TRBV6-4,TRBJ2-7,ARGWPAYEQY
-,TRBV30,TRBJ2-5,AWIGTSVIQETQY
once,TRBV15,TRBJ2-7,ATSQGPYEQY
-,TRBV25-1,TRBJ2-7,ASSELTGGRYEQY
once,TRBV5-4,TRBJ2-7,ASSFMGGGNLGEQY
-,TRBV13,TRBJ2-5,ASSLETSGEETQY
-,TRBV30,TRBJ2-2,AWSALATGELF
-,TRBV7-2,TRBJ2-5,ASSWVQGVQETQY
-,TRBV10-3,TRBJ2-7,AISELAGGEQY
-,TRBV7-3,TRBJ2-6,ASSPPKGSGANVLT
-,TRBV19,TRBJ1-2,ASSTLTGYNYGYT
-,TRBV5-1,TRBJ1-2,ASSLESPNYGYT
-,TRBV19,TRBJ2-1,ASSNSGSSHDEQF
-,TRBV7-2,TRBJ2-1,ASSPRELAYNEQF
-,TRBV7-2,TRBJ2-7,ASSLAKGYEQY
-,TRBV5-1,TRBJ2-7,ASSLLAGDYEQY
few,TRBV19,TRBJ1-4,ASTRRATNEKLF
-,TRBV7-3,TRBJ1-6,ASSPGHLSPLH
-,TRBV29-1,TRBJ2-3,SVGWVAGSTDTQY
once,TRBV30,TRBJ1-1,AWGIDRGSDTEAF
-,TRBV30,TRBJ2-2,AWSFVAGGPGELF
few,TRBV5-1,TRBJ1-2,ASSLDGGQGGYT
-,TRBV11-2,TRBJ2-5,ASSFGPGRAKGGTQY
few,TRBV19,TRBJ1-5,ATNDLTGFGHQPQH
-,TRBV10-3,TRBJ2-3,AISELGTDTQY
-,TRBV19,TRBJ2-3,ASRTTSGGVDTQY
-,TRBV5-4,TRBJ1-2,AALGAGRDGYT
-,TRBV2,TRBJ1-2,ASRLRDTYT
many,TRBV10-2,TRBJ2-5,ASSEFKGTWETQY
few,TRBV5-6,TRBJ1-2,ASSQGTGALANYGYT
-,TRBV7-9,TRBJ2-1,ASSPLGGPTYNEQF
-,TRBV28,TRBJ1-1,ASSTGPEAF